Sequencing of this TCR beta chain was carried out in a study of response to subunit inactivated influenza vaccine. MiXCR, run by TCRdb on the RT-PCR reads, gives a single entry per CDR3 protein. The table records over 750,000 distinct CDR3 sequences, approximately 21% of them present only once. The ends lost 5 bases at V and 1 base at J; junction bases unmatched: 6. CDR3 length: 16 amino acids. CDR1 SEHNR and CDR2 FQNEAQ come from the germline V gene (reference sequence). In regard to this clonotype: No antigen is known for it.

Overall study findings and caveats: Few additional T cells are recruited per seasonal influenza vaccination, authors suggested.

The rearrangement links TRBV7-9 to TRBJ2-1; 9 bases fit TRBD2. The clonotype was recovered from a man between 50 and 59 years old who received an inactivated influenza vaccine. The sample consisted of PBMCs from blood, taken 4 to 6 days after vaccination. The CDR3: CASSQRGAVSYNEQFF. The DNA for the CDR3 is TGTGCCAGCAGCCAGCGGGGGGCTGTTTCCTACAATGAGCAGTTCTTC.